The present entry profiles one T cell receptor beta chain with its context. As yet, its antigen is unknown. V was pared by 3 bases and J by 0 bases, with 9 bases between. Germline CDR1 reads KGHSH; CDR2 reads LQKENI. CDR3 length: 15 residues. This entry comes from a study of T cells in Graves' hyperthyroidism and ophthalmopathy. Amplification of TCR beta CDR3 regions was performed using RNA transcripts as template. When the TCR CDR3 underwent first-round RT-PCR, the HTBI primer set was used. One entry per CDR3 protein, called by TCRdb with MiXCR from the multiplex PCR reads. In the table there are 300,000 to 400,000 distinct CDR3 sequences, roughly 18% of which are singletons. When ophthalmopathy did not progress within 18 months, Graves' hyperthyroidism was considered stable. Whole-study findings and limits: Blood also showed most of the thyroid clonotypes that were expanded above 0.001. Separating ophthalmopathy from stable hyperthyroidism was achieved by a 13 V-J model.

The origin of this receptor is a woman aged 50 to 65 with Graves' hyperthyroidism. Sequenced sample: blood. V is TRBV18 and J is TRBJ1-5; D not certain. Here the CDR3 DNA reads TGTGCCAGCTCACCGGTAGGGCTTAGCAATCAGCCCCAGCATTTT. Protein: CASSPVGLSNQPQHF.